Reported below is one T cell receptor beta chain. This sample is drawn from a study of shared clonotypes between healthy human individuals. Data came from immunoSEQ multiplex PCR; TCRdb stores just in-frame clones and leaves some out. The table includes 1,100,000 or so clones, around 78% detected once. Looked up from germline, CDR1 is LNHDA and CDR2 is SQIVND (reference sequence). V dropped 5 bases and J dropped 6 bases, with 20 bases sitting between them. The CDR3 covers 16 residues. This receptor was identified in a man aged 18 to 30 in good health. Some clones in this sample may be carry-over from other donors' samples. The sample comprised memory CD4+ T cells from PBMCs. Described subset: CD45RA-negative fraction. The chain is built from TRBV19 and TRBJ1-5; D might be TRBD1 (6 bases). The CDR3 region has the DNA TGTGCCAGTAGTCCCCGAGGAGGGGGAGTCGGTCAGCCCCAGCATTTT. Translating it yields CASSPRGGGVGQPQHF.